This passage covers 10 T cell receptor beta chains from one sample sequenced in a study of PD-1 blockade in mismatch repair-deficient tumors. Produced via immunoSEQ multiplex PCR; TCRdb's table is partial and in-frame only. This table has 90,000 to 130,000 clones, 60% to 85% appearing once. Sample: peripheral blood, taken approximately 14 months after starting pembrolizumab. The receptors derive from an adult with mismatch repair-deficient cancer.

A single count supports this clone. The rearrangement joins TRBV5-1 to TRBJ1-1; 10 bases map to TRBD1. With 5 bases clipped from V and 1 base from J, the junction kept 2 bases outside the gene matches. The length of the CDR3 is 14 residues. The germline V gene encodes CDR1 SGHRS and CDR2 YFSETQ. The CDR3 region has the DNA TGCGCCAGCAGGGGACAGGGGTGGAACACTGAAGCTTTCTTT. Its translation: CASRGQGWNTEAFF.

The J gene is TRBJ2-1, the V gene TRBV7-3, with TRBD2 as a possible D gene (5 bases). This CDR3 contains 13 residues. CDR1 and CDR2 from the germline V gene are SGHTA and FQGTGA. V was cut by 2 bases and J by 10 bases, with 12 bases left in between. CDR3 DNA sequence: TGTGCCAGCAGCTTATTGGTGGGAGTGGAGCAGTTCTTC. Amino acids: CASSLLVGVEQFF.

V usage is TRBV7-8 and J usage is TRBJ1-1, with D possibly TRBD1 on 5 matching bases. CDR3 length: 17 amino acids. Germline-derived CDR1 and CDR2 are SGHVS and FQNEAQ. V lost 0 bases to trimming and J lost 0 bases, with 14 bases between them. The CDR3 loop reads CASSLAYSTELNTEAFF. In DNA, the CDR3 is TGTGCCAGCAGCTTAGCGTACTCGACAGAGTTGAACACTGAAGCTTTCTTT.

This clone was observed once. The chain recombines TRBV12-5 with TRBJ2-1, with unresolved D. V was trimmed by 0 bases and J by 5 bases, leaving 23 bases between them. Germline V gene sequence: CDR1 LGHNT, CDR2 FRNRAP. This CDR3 comprises 19 residues. This CDR3 is CASGLVLRYDRTYHNEQFF. CDR3 nucleotide sequence: TGTGCTAGTGGTTTGGTTCTTCGCTATGATAGGACCTACCACAATGAGCAGTTCTTC. The variable domain in full, completed from reference TRBV12-5 and TRBJ2-1, reads DARVTQTPRHKVTEMGQEVTMRCQPILGHNTVFWYRQTMMQGLELLAYFRNRAPLDDSGMPKDRFSAEMPDATLATLKIQPSEPRDSAVYFCASGLVLRYDRTYHNEQFFGPGTRLTVL.

The chain employs TRBV9 and TRBJ2-4, with TRBD2 matching 13 bases. V was pared by 2 bases and J by 3 bases, with 5 bases of the junction left unmatched. CDR1 SGDLS and CDR2 YYNGEE come from the germline V gene. CDR3 length: 17 residues. The CDR3 coding sequence is TGTGCCAGCAGCGTCGGACTAGCGGGAGCGGGCAAAAACATTCAGTACTTC. Protein sequence: CASSVGLAGAGKNIQYF.

The J gene is TRBJ2-2, the V gene TRBV11-3; 10 bases align to TRBD2. Germline-derived CDR1 and CDR2 are SGHNT and YENEEA. The CDR3 is made up of 18 amino acids. The ends lost 1 base at V and 2 bases at J; junction bases unmatched: 7. The CDR3 reads CASSLGKGLAYNTGELFF. In DNA, the CDR3 is TGTGCCAGCAGCTTAGGGAAGGGACTAGCGTACAACACCGGGGAGCTGTTTTTT.

This clone was seen more than once but under ten times. This chain joins TRBV5-1 and TRBJ1-1, with D hard to call. In germline, CDR1 is SGHRS, CDR2 YFSETQ. The CDR3 is 13 residues long. Trimming took 0 bases from V and 7 from J, leaving 10 bases between them. CDR3 sequence reads: CASSLALGGEAFF. For the CDR3, the DNA is TGCGCCAGCAGCTTGGCTTTGGGCGGTGAAGCTTTCTTT.

The chain has TRBV30 and TRBJ1-1; the D gene is possibly TRBD1 (5 bases). The germline V and J ends were trimmed by 5 bases and 6 bases, with 16 bases remaining between them. Per the germline V gene, CDR1 is GTSNPN and CDR2 is SVGIG (reference sequence). The CDR3 has 13 residues. The DNA for the CDR3 is TGTGCCTGGGAACCAGGGAATGGCGCTGAAGCTTTCTTT. Amino acid sequence: CAWEPGNGAEAFF.

V usage is TRBV19 and J usage is TRBJ1-2; TRBD1 might be the D (5 bases). The germline V gene encodes CDR1 LNHDA and CDR2 SQIVND (reference sequence). The CDR3 is 13 residues long. V gave up 3 bases and J gave up 4 bases, with 9 bases separating them. The CDR3 sequence is CASSIQGLYGYTF. The CDR3 DNA sequence: TGTGCCAGTAGTATCCAGGGACTCTATGGCTACACCTTC. Combining the CDR3 with reference TRBV19 and TRBJ1-2 gives the whole variable domain DGGITQSPKYLFRKEGQNVTLSCEQNLNHDAMYWYRQDPGQGLRLIYYSQIVNDFQKGDIAEGYSVSREKKESFPLTVTSAQKNPTAFYLCASSIQGLYGYTFGSGTRLTVV.

The CDR3 DNA reads TGTGCCAGCAGCCGGGGGACAGGCCGGGCCGGGGAGCTGTTTTTT. It codes for CASSRGTGRAGELFF. The chain has TRBV14 and TRBJ2-2; TRBD1 aligns across 8 bases. CDR1 and CDR2 from the germline V gene are SGHDN and FVKESK. CDR3 length: 15 residues. The V segment lost 4 bases and the J segment 6 bases; nucleotides outside the gene matches: 7. Together with reference TRBV14 and TRBJ2-2, the CDR3 gives the full variable domain: EAGVTQFPSHSVIEKGQTVTLRCDPISGHDNLYWYRRVMGKEIKFLLHFVKESKQDESGMPNNRFLAERTGGTYSTLKVQPAELEDSGVYFCASSRGTGRAGELFFGEGSRLTVL.